The entry below describes one T cell receptor (beta chain). It lacks a known antigen. Qualities for individual bases were not recorded, and no much larger clone is one base off. The entry originates in a study of control samples from healthy donors and cancer patients (dated by TCRdb to 2018 to 2021). Library construction relied on the immunoSEQ multiplex PCR assay. Held by TCRdb, this immuneACCESS table contains in-frame sequences only and omits some clones. Under half of the omission traces to an unresolved V gene where checked; the cause of the rest is unknown. In all, the sample holds approximately 110,000 clones, and 85% to 90% of those were seen once. 15% to 20% of the sample belongs to the ten largest clones. What was sequenced was blood. The origin of this receptor is a woman aged 45 to 65 in good health.

This receptor carries the CDR3 CASSQLGLDNSPLHF. The nucleotide sequence reads TGTGCCAGCAGCCAGCTAGGCCTCGATAATTCACCCCTCCACTTT. Here the chain combines TRBV3-1 (or the pseudogene TRBV3-2) and TRBJ1-6, with the identity of the D gene unclear. Including cysteine and phenylalanine, the CDR3 has 15 amino acids. This entry keeps only the CDR3 DNA: 45 bases, framed from base 1. Reading the germline V gene (reference sequence) gives CDR1 LGHDT and CDR2 YNNKEL. V gives up 3 bases and J gives up 5 bases, and the segment between their germline ends measures 11 bases.